This TCR beta chain derives from a study of blood T cell repertoires in COVID-19. Clones were sequenced by immunoSEQ multiplex PCR, and TCRdb holds only the in-frame ones, with some missing. The sample yields 350,000 to 500,000 clones, 88% seen once. The length of the CDR3 is 16 residues. The germline CDR1 and CDR2 sequences are SGHNT and YYREEE (reference sequence). V lost 4 bases, J lost 1 base, and 10 bases stayed unmatched. The study drew participants aged roughly 18 to 95 years from approximately 25 US areas. Self-reported history from a screening survey and questionnaire set each donor's cohort. People in the exposed group encountered a COVID-19 case within 2 weeks before entering the study.

Sequences were obtained from PBMCs or T cells enriched from blood (not recorded which). This receptor was obtained from a woman aged 18 to 35 who had been exposed to COVID-19. The chain couples TRBV5-4 to TRBJ2-7; 8 bases fit TRBD1. CDR3 protein: CASSNSWTGSSYEQYF. The CDR3 bases are TGTGCCAGCAGCAACAGCTGGACAGGGTCGTCCTACGAGCAGTACTTC.